One sample yielded the 16 T cell receptor beta chains listed below, sequenced in a study of blood T cell repertoires in COVID-19. Method: immunoSEQ multiplex PCR; TCRdb's copy keeps in-frame clones and lacks some. The sample contains about 160,000 clones, roughly 84% of which appear only once. The sample consisted of peripheral blood. The origin of the receptors is a woman aged 45-65 years with COVID-19, enrolled during active disease.

Comment on this clone: The sample holds other DNA sequences that translate to the same CDR3. V and J are TRBV6-1 and TRBJ2-7; TRBD2 is a possible D gene (6 bases). Germline CDR1 reads MNHNS; CDR2 reads SASEGT. This CDR3 region has 14 residues. V lost 0 bases to trimming and J lost 2 bases, with 8 bases between them. DNA for the CDR3: TGTGCCAGCAGTGAAGCGCCTAGCGCCTACGAGCAGTACTTC. It encodes CASSEAPSAYEQYF.

The count of this clone is one. This rearrangement joins TRBV28 to TRBJ1-1; D unclear. Trimming shortened V by 3 bases and J by 6 bases, and 11 bases separated the two germline ends. This CDR3 has 13 amino acids. Germline assignment: CDR1 MDHEN and CDR2 SYDVKM. Written as DNA, the CDR3 is TGTGCCAGCAGTTTTCTAGGTCCTGCTGAAGCTTTCTTT. It yields the protein CASSFLGPAEAFF.

This clone was detected a few times. The CDR3 nucleotides are TGTGCCAGCACCCAGTCCGGGAATCCCTACGAGCAGTACTTC. Residues: CASTQSGNPYEQYF. The chain employs TRBV6-5 and TRBJ2-7; maybe TRBD2 (5 bases). V lost 7 bases and J lost 2, with 15 bases in between. The CDR3 has 14 residues. CDR1 is MNHEY, CDR2 SVGAGI, per germline.

This clone was recorded a few times. This chain uses TRBV28 with TRBJ2-1; 7 nucleotides match TRBD1. Trimming cost V 3 bases and J 7 bases; bases outside gene matches: 9. This CDR3 has 15 amino acids. The germline V gene encodes CDR1 MDHEN and CDR2 SYDVKM. The CDR3 bases are TGTGCCAGCAGTTTTTCCCAGGGGGATTGGAATGAGCAGTTCTTC. Its translation is CASSFSQGDWNEQFF.

The rearrangement joins TRBV5-1 to TRBJ1-1, with TRBD1 matching over 8 bases. Germline lookup yields CDR1 SGHRS and CDR2 YFSETQ. With V trimmed by 4 bases and J by 1 base, 3 bases remained unmatched. The length of the CDR3 is 14 residues. This CDR3 is CASSLGQANTEAFF. The CDR3 DNA reads TGCGCCAGCAGCCTGGGACAGGCGAACACTGAAGCTTTCTTT.

V and J are TRBV11-2 and TRBJ2-5; 10 positions match TRBD2. Germline CDR1 SGHAT, CDR2 FQNNGV. This CDR3 comprises 18 residues. V was pared by 3 bases and J by 4 bases, with 14 bases of the junction left unmatched. CDR3 sequence (DNA): TGTGCCAGCAGCTTGGCACAGTCTAGCGGGGGATTCGGAGAGACCCAGTACTTC. Translated, it gives CASSLAQSSGGFGETQYF.

The V call is TRBV18, the J call TRBJ1-5, with 7 bases lining up with TRBD1. Germline V gene data show CDR1 as KGHSH and CDR2 as LQKENI. This CDR3 comprises 16 residues. V trimming: 2 bases; J trimming: 1 base; junction bases outside the gene matches: 5. CDR3 amino acids: CASSPSGQLSNQPQHF. The CDR3 DNA is TGTGCCAGCTCACCATCGGGACAGCTAAGCAATCAGCCCCAGCATTTT.

The chain is built from TRBV27 and TRBJ1-1; D gene unclear. In germline, CDR1 is MNHEY, CDR2 SMNVEV (reference sequence). Deletions cut 5 bases from V and 0 bases from J, with 7 bases between. The CDR3 consists of 13 residues. Written as DNA, the CDR3 is TGTGCCAGCAGTCCAACAGTGAACACTGAAGCTTTCTTT. Translating it yields CASSPTVNTEAFF.

The chain recombines TRBV4-3 with TRBJ1-2, with D perhaps matching TRBD1 (6 bases). The CDR3 covers 15 residues. CDR1 is LGHNA and CDR2 is YSLEER in the germline V gene. Between the trimmed V and J ends, which lost 0 bases and 3 bases, there was a span of 11 bases. For the CDR3, the DNA is TGCGCCAGCAGCCAAGATCGGCCAGGGGACTATGGCTACACCTTC. Translating gives CASSQDRPGDYGYTF.

This chain uses TRBV4-2 with TRBJ2-5, with 8 bases matching TRBD1. This CDR3 contains 15 residues. Unmatched junction bases numbered 8, after V lost 3 bases and J lost 5 bases. Germline CDR1 is LGHNA and CDR2 is YNFKEQ. The CDR3 loop is CASSQAEQGEETQYF. In nucleotides, the CDR3 is TGTGCCAGCAGCCAGGCCGAACAGGGGGAGGAGACCCAGTACTTC.

This clone was seen a single time. The chain recombines TRBV5-1 with TRBJ2-5; D not certain. Trimming removed 8 bases at V and 1 base at J, with 15 bases between. This CDR3 has 14 residues. CDR1 and CDR2 (germline): SGHRS, YFSETQ. CDR3 region: CASGLSSTQETQYF. The DNA for the CDR3 is TGCGCCAGTGGGCTGAGCAGCACCCAAGAGACCCAGTACTTC.

V and J are TRBV24-1 and TRBJ2-1; 9 bases agree with TRBD2. The V gene end was trimmed by 9 bases and the J gene end by 9 bases; junction bases not matched to a gene: 8. CDR1 and CDR2 from the germline V gene are KGHDR and SFDVKD. The CDR3 spans 13 residues. The CDR3, as DNA: TGTGCCACCGCTTCTAAGGGACTAGCTGAGCAGTTCTTC. It specifies CATASKGLAEQFF.

A note on this clone: A much more abundant neighbour one base away suggests this may be a read error. The CDR3 DNA is TGTGCCAGCAGACCCGGACAGGGGAACACTGAAGCTTTCTTT. Its translation: CASRPGQGNTEAFF. This chain links TRBV7-3 with TRBJ1-1; 8 bases agree with TRBD1. Germline trimming cut 6 bases from V and 1 base from J; bases unmatched to any gene: 4. Germline V gene sequence: CDR1 SGHTA, CDR2 FQGTGA. The CDR3 is 14 amino acids.

The chain links TRBV23-1 to TRBJ2-5, with D possibly being TRBD1 (5 bases). TRBV23-1 has ORF status, its function being uncertain. The CDR3 sequence is 14 residues long. The ends were cut back, 0 bases at V and 3 bases at J, with 8 bases in the middle. CDR3 bases: TGCGCCAGCAGTCAATCTTCCAGGGAAGAGACCCAGTACTTC. Amino acid sequence: CASSQSSREETQYF.

This clone was seen just once. The chain combines TRBV6-5 with TRBJ2-7; 10 nucleotides line up with TRBD1. The V and J ends lost 6 bases and 4 bases, in that order; junction bases with no gene match: 3. Germline loops: CDR1 MNHEY, CDR2 SVGAGI. The CDR3 is made up of 13 amino acids. CDR3 loop: CASSRDRGYEQYF. The DNA for the CDR3 is TGTGCCAGCAGCCGGGACAGGGGATACGAGCAGTACTTC.

This sequence joins TRBV30 and TRBJ2-5, with TRBD2 as a possible D gene (5 bases). V lost 0 bases and J lost 2, with 10 bases in between. The germline V gene encodes CDR1 GTSNPN and CDR2 SVGIG (reference sequence). This CDR3 has 14 residues. The CDR3 sequence is CAWSVGLFQETQYF. The CDR3 nucleotides read TGTGCCTGGAGTGTAGGACTTTTTCAAGAGACCCAGTACTTC.